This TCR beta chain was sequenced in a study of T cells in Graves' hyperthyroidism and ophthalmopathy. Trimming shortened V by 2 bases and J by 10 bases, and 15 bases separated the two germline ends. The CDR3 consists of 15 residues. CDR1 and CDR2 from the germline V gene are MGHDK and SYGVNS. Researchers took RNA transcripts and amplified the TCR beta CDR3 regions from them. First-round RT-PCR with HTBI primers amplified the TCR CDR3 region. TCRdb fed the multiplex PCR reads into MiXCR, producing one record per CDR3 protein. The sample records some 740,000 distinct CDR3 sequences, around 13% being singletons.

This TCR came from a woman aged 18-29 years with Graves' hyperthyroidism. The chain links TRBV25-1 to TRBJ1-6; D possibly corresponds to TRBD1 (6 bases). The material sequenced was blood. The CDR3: CASSEPQGGASPLHF. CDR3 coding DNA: TGTGCCAGCAGTGAACCACAGGGTGGGGCCTCACCCCTCCACTTT.